This T cell receptor beta chain was captured by sequencing in a study of blood T cell repertoires in COVID-19. Background on the study: Acute and convalescent COVID-19 samples came from the United States, Italy and Spain.

Germline lookup yields CDR1 MNHNS and CDR2 SASEGT. V lost 3 bases and J lost 10, with 14 bases in between. The CDR3 has 13 residues. In the original workflow: How many nucleated cells were present was estimated from reference gene primer amplification. Assay: immunoSEQ multiplex PCR; the TCRdb copy retains only in-frame clones and omits some. Clone size and V and J calls were adopted from that table, with D and trimming inferred from the DNA. The repertoire has about 110,000 clones, 70% to 90% of them found once; the top ten carry about 3.6%. Sequenced material: peripheral blood. The chain couples TRBV6-1 to TRBJ2-3, with D tentatively TRBD2 (5 bases). This TCR was sampled from a man aged 40-49 years with acute or convalescent COVID-19. The CDR3 reads CASSDTRDSAQYF. As DNA, the CDR3 is TGTGCCAGCAGTGATACTAGGGATAGTGCGCAGTATTTT.